This T cell receptor beta chain stems from a study of PD-1 blockade in classical Hodgkin lymphoma. Study in general: Patients were treated with nivolumab at 3 mg/kg, and this was given intravenously every 2 weeks. Study-wide results and limits: Prior to therapy, complete responders displayed diversity much like that of newly diagnosed patients.

This CDR3 region has 14 residues. The V end was cut by 5 bases, the J end by 2 bases, with 13 bases between. Germline V lookup: CDR1 SGHVS, CDR2 FQNEAQ. Patients all relapsed after autologous stem cell transplantation, and there was variation in brentuximab vedotin exposure. Sequenced by immunoSEQ multiplex PCR; TCRdb stores in-frame clones only, minus some. The data contain roughly 97,000 clones, roughly 88% of them singletons. On this clone: What it recognizes is unknown.

The clonotype comes from a human donor with classical Hodgkin lymphoma. The rearrangement links TRBV7-8 to TRBJ2-7; D might be TRBD2 (6 bases). This material consisted of peripheral blood mononuclear cells (PBMCs), taken at baseline. CDR3 coding DNA: TGTGCCAGCAGCCCTAGCCGGGAGACCTACGAGCAGTACTTC. Protein: CASSPSRETYEQYF.